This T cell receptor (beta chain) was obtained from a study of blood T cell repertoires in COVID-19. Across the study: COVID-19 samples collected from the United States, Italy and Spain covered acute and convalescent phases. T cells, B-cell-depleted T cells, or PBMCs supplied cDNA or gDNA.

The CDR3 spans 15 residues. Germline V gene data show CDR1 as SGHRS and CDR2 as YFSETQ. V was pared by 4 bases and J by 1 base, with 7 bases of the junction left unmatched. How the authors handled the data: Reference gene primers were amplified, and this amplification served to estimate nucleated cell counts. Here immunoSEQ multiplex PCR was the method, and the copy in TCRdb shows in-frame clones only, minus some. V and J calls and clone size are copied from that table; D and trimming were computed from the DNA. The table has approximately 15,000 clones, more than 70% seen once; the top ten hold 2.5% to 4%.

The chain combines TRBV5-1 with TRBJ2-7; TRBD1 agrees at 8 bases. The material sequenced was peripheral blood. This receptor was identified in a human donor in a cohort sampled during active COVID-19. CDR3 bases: TGCGCCAGCAGCCTCGACAGGGGTTCTTCCTACGAGCAGTACTTC. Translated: CASSLDRGSSYEQYF.